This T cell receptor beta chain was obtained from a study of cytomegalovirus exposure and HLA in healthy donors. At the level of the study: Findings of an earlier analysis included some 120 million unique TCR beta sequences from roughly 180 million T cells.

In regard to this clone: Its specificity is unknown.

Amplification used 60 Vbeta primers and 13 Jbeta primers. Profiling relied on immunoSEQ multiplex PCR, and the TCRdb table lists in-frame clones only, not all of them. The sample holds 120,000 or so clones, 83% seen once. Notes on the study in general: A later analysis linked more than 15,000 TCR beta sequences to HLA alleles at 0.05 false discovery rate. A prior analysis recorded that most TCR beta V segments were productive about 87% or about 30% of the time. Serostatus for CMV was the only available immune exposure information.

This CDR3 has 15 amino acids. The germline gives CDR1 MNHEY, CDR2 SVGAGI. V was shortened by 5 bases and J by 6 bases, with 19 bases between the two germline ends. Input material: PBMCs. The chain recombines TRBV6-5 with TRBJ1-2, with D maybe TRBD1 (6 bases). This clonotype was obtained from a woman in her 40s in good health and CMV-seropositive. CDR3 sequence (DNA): TGTGCCAGCAGTAGGGACACCGTTGCTACAAATGGCTACACCTTC. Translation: CASSRDTVATNGYTF.